The 11 T cell receptor beta chains given below trace back to one sample, sequenced in a study of technical replicates of blood from a few donors. Using immunoSEQ multiplex PCR, the repertoire was profiled, and TCRdb retains in-frame clones only, with some absent. The data show roughly 60,000 clones, approximately 86% seen once. What was sequenced was PBMCs. These receptors came from a human donor in good health. Some clones in this sample may be carry-over from other donors' samples.

The rearrangement joins TRBV6-5 to TRBJ2-1, with 11 bases that match TRBD2. The V gene end was trimmed by 2 bases and the J gene end by 8 bases; junction bases not matched to a gene: 5. The length of the CDR3 is 15 residues. Germline CDR1 is MNHEY and CDR2 is SVGAGI. As DNA, the CDR3 is TGTGCCAGCAGTTACCATAGCGGGAGGGAGGATGAGCAGTTCTTC. It specifies CASSYHSGREDEQFF.

This chain connects TRBV4-2 to TRBJ2-7; tentative D call: TRBD2 (6 bases). Germline-derived CDR1 and CDR2 are LGHNA and YNFKEQ. The CDR3 sequence is 15 residues long. V was shortened by 0 bases and J by 1 base, with 10 bases between the two germline ends. CDR3 nucleotide sequence: TGTGCCAGCAGCCAAGAGTCTAGCGAGTCCTACGAGCAGTACTTC. Translated, it gives CASSQESSESYEQYF.

The V gene is TRBV6-5, the J gene TRBJ2-3; D perhaps matches TRBD2 (6 bases). Trimming stripped 8 bases from V and 4 bases from J, with 19 bases between. The V gene's germline CDR1 is MNHEY and CDR2 SVGAGI. The CDR3 is made up of 15 amino acids. The DNA of the CDR3 is TGTGCCAGCTCCCCACTCTCGCGGGACGCAGATACGCAGTATTTT. Amino acid sequence: CASSPLSRDADTQYF.

CDR3: CASSPPSGNTIYF. CDR3 DNA sequence: TGTGCCAGCAGTCCCCCCTCCGGAAACACCATATATTTT. The chain has TRBV6-1 and TRBJ1-3; D gene ambiguous. The germline CDR1 and CDR2 sequences are MNHNS and SASEGT. This CDR3 is built from 13 residues. Trimming stripped 5 bases from V and 4 bases from J, with 9 bases between.

CDR3 loop: CASSLGGDSQYF. The CDR3 DNA is TGTGCCAGCAGCTTAGGTGGGGACAGTCAGTACTTC. V is TRBV7-8 and J is TRBJ2-4, with 7 bases identical to TRBD1. CDR3 length: 12 amino acids. The V segment lost 1 base and the J segment 12 bases; nucleotides outside the gene matches: 3. Germline CDR1 reads SGHVS; CDR2 reads FQNEAQ.

The CDR3 sequence: CASSVGLGQGAREQYF. As DNA, the CDR3 is TGTGCCAGCAGCGTAGGATTGGGGCAGGGGGCGCGGGAGCAGTACTTC. V and J are TRBV9 and TRBJ2-7; TRBD1 agrees at 8 bases. Trimming removed 0 bases from V and 7 bases from J; junction bases left unmatched: 12. CDR3 size: 16 residues. Germline V gives CDR1 SGDLS, CDR2 YYNGEE.

The CDR3 region is CAWNWGDASTDTQYF. The CDR3 DNA reads as TGTGCCTGGAATTGGGGCGATGCTAGCACAGATACGCAGTATTTT. J is TRBJ2-3 and V is TRBV30, with D tentatively TRBD1 (5 bases). CDR1 is GTSNPN and CDR2 is SVGIG in the germline V gene (reference sequence). V dropped 4 bases and J dropped 0 bases, with 14 bases sitting between them. The CDR3 has 15 residues.

V usage is TRBV5-1 and J usage is TRBJ2-5; TRBD2 aligns across 8 bases. Germline V gives CDR1 SGHRS, CDR2 YFSETQ. The trim removed 0 bases at V and 3 bases at J, leaving 1 base unmatched. CDR3 length: 14 amino acids. Here the CDR3 DNA reads TGCGCCAGCAGCTTGGTCGGGGGGGAAGAGACCCAGTACTTC. This gives the protein CASSLVGGEETQYF.

This rearrangement joins TRBV2 to TRBJ2-1; perhaps TRBD2 as D (5 bases). The CDR3 totals 13 residues. Trimming shortened V by 4 bases and J by 7 bases, and 11 bases separated the two germline ends. CDR1 and CDR2 (germline): SNHLY, FYNNEI. The CDR3 sequence: CASSANPGNEQFF. The CDR3 DNA sequence: TGTGCCAGCAGTGCCAACCCGGGGAATGAGCAGTTCTTC.

The chain has TRBV7-2 and TRBJ2-7; perhaps TRBD2 as D (6 bases). The CDR3 sequence is 14 residues long. The germline V gene has CDR1 SGHTA and CDR2 FQGNSA. Trimming pared 3 bases from V and 2 bases from J, leaving 11 bases between. The CDR3 sequence is CASSFTGTPYEQYF. The CDR3 DNA reads TGTGCCAGCAGCTTTACGGGGACTCCCTACGAGCAGTACTTC.

This sequence joins TRBV4-3 and TRBJ1-4, with a possible D match to TRBD1 (5 bases). Trimming left V 5 bases short and J 8 bases short, with 15 bases between. Germline V gives CDR1 LGHNA, CDR2 YSLEER. The CDR3 length is 14 residues. The CDR3 DNA reads TGCGCCAGCAGCATGCAGGGCCGAGGCGAAAAACTGTTTTTT. Protein product: CASSMQGRGEKLFF.